Listed below are T cell receptor beta chains from one sample, sequenced in a study of T cells after yellow fever vaccination. Each CDR3 protein gets one entry after TCRdb re-called the 5' RACE reads with MiXCR. The sample has some 400,000 distinct CDR3 sequences; 6.2% are singletons. The specimen was PBMCs, collected 5 days after the yellow fever booster vaccination. The source is a man aged 25 to 45 who received the YFV17D yellow fever vaccine. Each CDR3 is given without its conserved first and last residue. The D gene is left open where the match is weak.

V gene,D gene,CDR3 protein
TRBV5-1,.,ASSLDGDIQY
TRBV28,.,ATHVPKTGKHEQY
TRBV20-1,.,SARPTLEAPGSETQY
TRBV12-3/TRBV12-4,TRBD1,ASSPHRGLYEQY
TRBV20-1,.,SARQPSTDTQY
TRBV10-1,.,ASSEGAGANVLT
TRBV18,.,ASSPSSSFNTDTQY
TRBV20-1,.,SAPPVGRTSTDTQY
TRBV6-1,TRBD2,ASSKPLADYAKNIQY
TRBV5-1,.,ASSLEVPGGDTQY
TRBV29-1,.,SVEDHAGQETQY
TRBV19,TRBD2,ASSPIAGGHEQF
TRBV7-2,.,ASSFLRSSYNEQF
TRBV7-7,.,ASSFQEGGAYEQY
TRBV24-1,TRBD1,ATSDRGLGGELF
TRBV20-1,.,SARGDEQF
TRBV12-3/TRBV12-4,.,ASSFSMGGGSGNTIY
TRBV7-3,TRBD2,TSSLMTTSGSGDEQF
TRBV20-1,.,SPAKGNTEAF